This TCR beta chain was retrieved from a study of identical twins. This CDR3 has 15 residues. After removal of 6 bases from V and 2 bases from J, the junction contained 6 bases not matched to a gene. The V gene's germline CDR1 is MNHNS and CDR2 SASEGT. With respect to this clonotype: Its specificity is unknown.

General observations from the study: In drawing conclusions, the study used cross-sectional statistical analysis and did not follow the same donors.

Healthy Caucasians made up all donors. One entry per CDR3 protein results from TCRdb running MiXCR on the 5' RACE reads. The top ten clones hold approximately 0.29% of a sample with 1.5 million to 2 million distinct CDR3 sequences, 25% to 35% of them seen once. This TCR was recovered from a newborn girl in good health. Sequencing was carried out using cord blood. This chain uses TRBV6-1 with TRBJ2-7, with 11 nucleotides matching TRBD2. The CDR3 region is CASSDPGLAAYEQYF. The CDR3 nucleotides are TGTGCCAGCAGCGATCCGGGACTAGCGGCCTACGAGCAGTACTTC.